The 5 T cell receptor beta chains given below trace back to one sample, sequenced in a study of vaccination and CD4 T cells after COVID-19. Antigens for these TCRs are unknown. The Oncomine TCR Beta short-read assay sequenced DNA from cultured CD4+ T cells. One entry per CDR3 protein, called by TCRdb with MiXCR from the PCR reads. The sample carries more than 6,000 distinct CDR3 sequences, under 60% recorded once. Sample treatment: roughly 11-day PBMC culture with coronavirus spike peptide pools or control peptides (ViraFEST assay). Harvesting of the unexposed donor's CD4+ T cells predated the COVID-19 pandemic (2011-2018). The sequencing sample was made of CD4+ T cells from blood, cultured in vitro. The source of these receptors is a human donor in good health.

The V and J genes are TRBV5-1 and TRBJ1-2, with D possibly TRBD1 on 6 matching bases. The V gene lost 0 bases and the J gene lost 5 bases, with 17 bases spanning the gap. This CDR3 is built from 16 residues. Germline CDR1 is SGHRS and CDR2 is YFSETQ. For the CDR3, the DNA is TGCGCCAGCAGCTTGGGTGGACAGCCGGCAAAATATGGCTACACCTTC. Translation gives CASSLGGQPAKYGYTF.

This clonotype turned up a few times. V gene TRBV7-2 combines with J gene TRBJ1-2; D gene uncertain. CDR1 and CDR2 (germline): SGHTA, FQGNSA. CDR3 length equals 14 residues. V gave up 4 bases and J gave up 2 bases, with 11 bases separating them. CDR3 bases: TGTGCCAGCAGCTCGATGGACGGAAACTATGGCTACACCTTC. It yields the protein CASSSMDGNYGYTF.

The rearrangement links TRBV28 to TRBJ2-7; the D is unclear. Trimming removed 3 bases from V and 2 bases from J, with 11 bases in between. CDR1 is MDHEN, CDR2 SYDVKM, per germline. The CDR3 runs 14 residues. CDR3: CASSLPRSTYEQYF. The CDR3 coding sequence is TGTGCCAGCAGTTTGCCTCGTAGTACCTACGAGCAGTACTTC.

CDR3 sequence (DNA): TGTGCCAGCAGTTATGTCCTGGGCTCCCGGGGCGAGCAGTACTTC. Its translation: CASSYVLGSRGEQYF. The rearrangement joins TRBV6-5 to TRBJ2-7, with D perhaps matching TRBD2 (5 bases). V was cut by 3 bases and J by 6 bases, with 18 bases left in between. The CDR3 loop spans 15 amino acids. Germline-derived CDR1 and CDR2 are MNHEY and SVGAGI.

V and J are TRBV5-1 and TRBJ2-7, with a tentative D call TRBD1 (6 bases). Germline values: CDR1 SGHRS, CDR2 YFSETQ. The CDR3 runs 15 residues. V lost 4 bases and J 4 bases, leaving 18 bases between the germline ends. As DNA, the CDR3 is TGCGCCAGCAGCCCTGACGGGACATCTCTTTACGAGCAGTACTTC. Translated: CASSPDGTSLYEQYF.